This TCR beta chain is from a study of response to subunit inactivated influenza vaccine. Notes on the study in general: Only a handful of new T cells, the authors suggested, are recruited with each seasonal influenza vaccination.

The CDR3 sequence is 15 residues long. The germline V gene encodes CDR1 ENHRY and CDR2 SYGVKD. The V and J ends lost 5 bases and 6 bases respectively, with 16 bases between them. This clonotype was observed a few times. Its antigen is undetermined. TCRdb passed the RT-PCR reads through MiXCR, listing each CDR3 protein once. The sample yields around 320,000 distinct CDR3 sequences, about 20% seen once. Specimen: PBMCs from blood, collected approximately 22 months after vaccination. The V and J genes are TRBV10-3 and TRBJ2-2; perhaps TRBD1 as D (6 bases). The sequence came from a man aged 45 to 70 who received an inactivated influenza vaccine. The CDR3 DNA reads as TGTGCCATCAGTTCCGGGACACCCTCTTCCGGGGAGCTGTTTTTT. Residues: CAISSGTPSSGELFF.